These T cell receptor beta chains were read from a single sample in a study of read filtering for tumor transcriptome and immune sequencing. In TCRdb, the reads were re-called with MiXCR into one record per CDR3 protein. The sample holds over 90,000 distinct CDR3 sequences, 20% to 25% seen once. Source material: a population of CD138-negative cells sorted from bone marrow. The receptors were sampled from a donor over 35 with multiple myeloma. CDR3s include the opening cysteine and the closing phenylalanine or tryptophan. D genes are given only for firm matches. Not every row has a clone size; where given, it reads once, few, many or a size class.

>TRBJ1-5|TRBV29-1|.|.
CSVASGFNQPQHF
TGCAGCGTTGCTTCGGGCTTCAATCAGCCCCAGCATTTT
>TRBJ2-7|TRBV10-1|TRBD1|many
CASSEGTGSSYEQYF
TGCGCCAGCAGTGAGGGGACAGGCAGCTCCTACGAGCAGTACTTC
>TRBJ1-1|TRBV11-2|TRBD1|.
CASSLVGTGGSEAYF
TGTGCCAGCAGCTTAGTCGGGACAGGGGGATCTGAAGCTTACTTT
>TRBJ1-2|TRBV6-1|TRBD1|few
CASRATGESGYTF
TGTGCCAGCAGGGCAACAGGGGAAAGTGGCTACACCTTC
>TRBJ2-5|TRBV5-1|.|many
CASSLYDQETQYF
TGCGCCAGCAGCTTGTACGACCAAGAGACCCAGTACTTC
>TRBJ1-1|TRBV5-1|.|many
CASSLTAMNTEAFF
TGCGCCAGCAGCTTAACAGCAATGAACACTGAAGCTTTCTTT
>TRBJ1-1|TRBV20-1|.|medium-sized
CSARNREAFF
TGCAGTGCTAGAAACAGGGAGGCTTTCTTT
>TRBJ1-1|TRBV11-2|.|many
CASSLGHLGTEAFF
TGTGCCAGCAGCCTGGGACATTTGGGCACTGAAGCTTTCTTT
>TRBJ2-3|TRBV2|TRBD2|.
CASRNSGGITDTQYF
TGTGCCAGCAGGAATAGCGGGGGGATCACAGATACGCAGTATTTT
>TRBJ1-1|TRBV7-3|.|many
CASSLTQRGITEAFF
TGTGCCAGCAGCTTAACCCAGCGAGGAATCACTGAAGCTTTCTTT
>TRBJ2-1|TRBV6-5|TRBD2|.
CASSPVGIAGNEQFF
TGTGCCAGCAGCCCGGTGGGAATAGCGGGGAATGAGCAGTTCTTC
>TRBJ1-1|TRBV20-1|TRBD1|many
CSAPNSGTGRTEAFF
TGCAGTGCTCCCAACTCCGGGACAGGGCGCACTGAAGCTTTCTTT